These 23 T cell receptor beta chains originate from one sample sequenced in a study of cytomegalovirus exposure and HLA in healthy donors (dated by TCRdb to 2015 to 2018). Receptor amplification or capture employed the immunoSEQ multiplex PCR assay. The multiplex PCR relied on a mix of 60 forward primers for TCR Vbeta segments and 13 reverse primers for TCR Jbeta segments. Imported from immuneACCESS, the table was reduced by TCRdb to in-frame sequences with V and J called. These copies leave out some clones; in studies compared against another copy, an unresolved V gene accounts for under half, and the cause of the remainder is not known. The sample table lists about 120,000 clones, 70% to 85% of them with a count of one. 3.7% of the sample belongs to the ten largest clones. The specimen was PBMCs. The receptors originated from a human donor in good health.

This clone occurred once. The genes are TRBV18 and TRBJ1-2; 9 bases align to TRBD1. Germline V gene lookup returns CDR1 KGHSH and CDR2 LQKENI. The CDR3 length is 15 residues. After removal of 3 bases from V and 2 bases from J, the junction contained 4 bases not matched to a gene. CDR3 in amino acids: CASSPLGQGNYGYTF. CDR3 in DNA: TGTGCCAGCTCACCCCTCGGACAGGGGAACTATGGCTACACCTTC. The full variable domain, completed using reference TRBV18 and TRBJ1-2, is NAGVMQNPRHLVRRRGQEARLRCSPMKGHSHVYWYRQLPEEGLKFMVYLQKENIIDESGMPKERFSAEFPKEGPSILRIQQVVRGDSAAYFCASSPLGQGNYGYTFGSGTRLTVV.

This clone has just one count. V and J are TRBV6-5 and TRBJ2-1, with 8 positions matching TRBD2. V was pared by 0 bases and J by 6 bases, with 4 bases of the junction left unmatched. Germline CDR1 reads MNHEY; CDR2 reads SVGAGI. This CDR3 has 15 amino acids. The CDR3 loop reads CASSYSAGAGNEQFF. CDR3 in DNA: TGTGCCAGCAGTTACTCAGCGGGAGCTGGCAATGAGCAGTTCTTC.

The chain recombines TRBV4-1 with TRBJ2-2; TRBD2 agrees at 11 bases. J was trimmed by 6 bases and V by 4 bases; bases with no gene match: 7. Germline V gives CDR1 MGHRA, CDR2 YSYEKL. This CDR3 has 16 residues. In DNA form, the CDR3 reads TGCGCCAGCAGCCTCTCGCCGGGACTAGCGGCCGGGGAGCTGTTTTTT. Protein product: CASSLSPGLAAGELFF.

Only a few counts were recorded for this clone. This rearrangement joins TRBV18 to TRBJ1-2; the D gene is possibly TRBD1 (5 bases). Trimming stripped 3 bases from V and 4 bases from J, with 18 bases between. Looked up from germline, CDR1 is KGHSH and CDR2 is LQKENI. The length of the CDR3 is 16 residues. For the CDR3, the DNA is TGTGCCAGCTCACCCACCGACCCGGGACTGGGCTATGGCTACACCTTC. Protein: CASSPTDPGLGYGYTF.

This rearrangement joins TRBV28 to TRBJ2-7; 10 bases agree with TRBD1. This CDR3 has 21 amino acids. The ends lost 6 bases at V and 0 bases at J; junction bases unmatched: 23. Germline loops: CDR1 MDHEN, CDR2 SYDVKM. The CDR3 DNA is TGTGCCAGCAGCCTCCTCGTCGGGGGACAGGGGACCCTATCCCCCTCCTACGAGCAGTACTTC. Residues: CASSLLVGGQGTLSPSYEQYF. The whole variable domain, filled in from reference TRBV28 and TRBJ2-7, reads DVKVTQSSRYLVKRTGEKVFLECVQDMDHENMFWYRQDPGLGLRLIYFSYDVKMKEKGDIPEGYSVSREKKERFSLILESASTNQTSMYLCASSLLVGGQGTLSPSYEQYFGPGTRLTVT.

The chain is built from TRBV5-6 and TRBJ2-5; 8 positions match TRBD1. CDR3 length: 16 amino acids. The germline CDR1 and CDR2 sequences are SGHDT and YYEEEE. Trimming removed 1 base from V and 5 bases from J; junction bases left unmatched: 10. The CDR3 spells CASSLYRGRGPETQYF. The CDR3 coding sequence is TGTGCCAGCAGCTTGTATCGTGGCAGGGGGCCGGAGACCCAGTACTTC.

The J gene is TRBJ2-1, the V gene TRBV6-5; TRBD2 matches 10 bases. The CDR3 loop spans 15 amino acids. The V gene's germline CDR1 is MNHEY and CDR2 SVGAGI. After removal of 7 bases from V and 7 bases from J, the junction contained 10 bases not matched to a gene. The DNA for the CDR3 is TGTGCCAGCACGGTTTGGGCTAGCGGGAGTAATGAGCAGTTCTTC. Translating gives CASTVWASGSNEQFF.

The chain links TRBV4-1 to TRBJ1-3; D not certain. There are 13 residues in the CDR3. Germline-derived CDR1 and CDR2 are MGHRA and YSYEKL. V was pared by 5 bases and J by 1 base, with 6 bases between. CDR3 amino acids: CASSTRSGNTIYF. In nucleotides, the CDR3 is TGCGCCAGCAGCACGCGTTCTGGAAACACCATATATTTT.

This clone was detected a few times. V is TRBV28 and J is TRBJ2-1; 8 positions match TRBD1. The CDR3 covers 13 residues. Germline loops: CDR1 MDHEN, CDR2 SYDVKM. The ends lost 5 bases at V and 6 bases at J; junction bases unmatched: 3. CDR3 loop: CASSLGQGNEQFF. The CDR3 nucleotides read TGTGCCAGCAGTCTCGGACAGGGCAATGAGCAGTTCTTC.

The J gene is TRBJ2-7, the V gene TRBV12-5, with D uncertain. V was cut by 6 bases and J by 6 bases, with 15 bases left in between. The CDR3 spans 13 residues. The V gene's germline CDR1 is LGHNT and CDR2 FRNRAP. CDR3: CASGGIDFSEQYF. The CDR3 DNA follows: TGTGCTAGTGGGGGCATCGATTTTTCCGAGCAGTACTTC.

The gene calls are TRBV7-9 and TRBJ1-1; perhaps TRBD1 as D (6 bases). Trimming pared 1 base from V and 11 bases from J, leaving 17 bases between. Germline V gives CDR1 SEHNR, CDR2 FQNEAQ (reference sequence). The CDR3 contains 14 residues. The CDR3 loop reads CASSLVGRGSGAFF. In nucleotides, the CDR3 is TGTGCCAGCAGCTTAGTAGGCAGGGGCTCTGGGGCTTTCTTT.

The chain joins TRBV27 to TRBJ2-7, with 10 positions matching TRBD1. The V and J ends lost 2 bases and 1 base, in that order; junction bases with no gene match: 2. CDR1 is MNHEY and CDR2 is SMNVEV in the germline V gene (reference sequence). This CDR3 region has 15 residues. CDR3 loop: CASSLGTGASYEQYF. DNA of the CDR3: TGTGCCAGCAGTTTAGGGACAGGGGCATCCTACGAGCAGTACTTC.

This clone was detected a few times. The CDR3 region is CSATGRTEAFF. CDR3 DNA: TGCAGTGCTACGGGTCGCACTGAAGCTTTCTTT. The chain recombines TRBV20-1 with TRBJ1-1; D remains ambiguous. Germline-derived CDR1 and CDR2 are DFQATT and SNEGSKA (reference sequence). Between the trimmed V and J ends, which lost 4 bases and 4 bases, there was a span of 7 bases. This CDR3 has 11 residues.

This chain links TRBV9 with TRBJ1-4; D is unclear. Germline V gene lookup returns CDR1 SGDLS and CDR2 YYNGEE. The CDR3 is 17 residues long. V lost 3 bases and J lost 1, with 16 bases in between. The CDR3 nucleotides read TGTGCCAGCAGCGAGGGCAGGAGGTTGTTAACTAATGAAAAACTGTTTTTT. Amino acid sequence: CASSEGRRLLTNEKLFF.

The chain is built from TRBV6-5 and TRBJ1-4, with D possibly matching TRBD1 (6 bases). Trimming pared 2 bases from V and 6 bases from J, leaving 16 bases between. This CDR3 is 16 amino acids long. CDR1 and CDR2 (germline): MNHEY, SVGAGI. CDR3 in amino acids: CASSYRVSRGDEKLFF. CDR3 sequence (DNA): TGTGCCAGCAGTTACCGCGTTTCCAGGGGAGATGAAAAACTGTTTTTT.

The V call is TRBV4-1, the J call TRBJ2-6; TRBD2 aligns across 10 bases. The ends lost 1 base at V and 0 bases at J; junction bases unmatched: 15. The germline CDR1 and CDR2 sequences are MGHRA and YSYEKL. The CDR3 runs to 22 residues. CDR3 bases: TGCGCCAGCAGCCAAGCGGACCGTCCGGGACTAGCGAGAGGCTCTGGGGCCAACGTCCTGACTTTC. This sequence encodes CASSQADRPGLARGSGANVLTF.

The rearrangement joins TRBV28 to TRBJ2-1, with TRBD2 matching over 12 bases. CDR1 and CDR2 (germline): MDHEN, SYDVKM. The CDR3 has 17 residues. Trimming took 5 bases from V and 5 from J; bases not matched to a gene: 10. CDR3 sequence: CASSAPTSGSAHNEQFF. The CDR3 DNA reads TGTGCCAGCAGTGCCCCGACTAGCGGGAGCGCTCACAATGAGCAGTTCTTC. The complete variable domain, with remaining parts taken from reference TRBV28 and TRBJ2-1, reads DVKVTQSSRYLVKRTGEKVFLECVQDMDHENMFWYRQDPGLGLRLIYFSYDVKMKEKGDIPEGYSVSREKKERFSLILESASTNQTSMYLCASSAPTSGSAHNEQFFGPGTRLTVL.

This clone came up once. CDR3 in amino acids: CASRGTSGSRTGELFF. In nucleotides, the CDR3 is TGTGCCAGCAGAGGGACTAGCGGGAGTCGGACCGGGGAGCTGTTTTTT. The chain employs TRBV2 and TRBJ2-2; 14 bases align to TRBD2. Germline CDR1 and CDR2: SNHLY and FYNNEI. Trimming at V came to 6 bases and at J to 5 bases, leaving 5 bases not matched to a gene. This CDR3 region has 16 residues.

The rearrangement joins TRBV1 to TRBJ2-2; TRBD2 is the table's D call, not checked against the DNA. TRBV1 represents a pseudogene. This CDR3 comprises 20 residues. The CDR3 nucleotides read TGCACCAGCAGCCAGGCTGTCCCGGGACTAGCGGGAGGGCGGAACGGGGAGCTGTTTTTT. It codes for CTSSQAVPGLAGGRNGELFF.

The chain uses TRBV28 and TRBJ2-3, with TRBD2 matching 7 bases. The CDR3 is 16 residues long. Germline V CDR1 and CDR2: MDHEN, SYDVKM. V lost 5 bases and J lost 4; bases outside the gene matches: 12. CDR3 loop: CASSRWAGELADTQYF. The CDR3 region has the DNA TGTGCCAGCAGTAGGTGGGCGGGAGAACTCGCAGATACGCAGTATTTT.

The chain recombines TRBV9 with TRBJ2-3; 7 bases are shared with TRBD2. J gave up 2 bases and V 4 bases, and 10 bases lay outside the gene matches. This CDR3 has 16 residues. From germline, CDR1 is SGDLS and CDR2 YYNGEE. The CDR3 DNA is TGTGCCAGCAGCTCCCCGGGGGGACTTCCCACAGATACGCAGTATTTT. Its protein product is CASSSPGGLPTDTQYF.

V gene TRBV27 combines with J gene TRBJ1-2, with no clear D. CDR3 length: 13 residues. Germline V lookup: CDR1 MNHEY, CDR2 SMNVEV (reference sequence). Trimming removed 5 bases at V and 0 bases at J, with 7 bases between. CDR3 sequence (DNA): TGTGCCAGCAGTAAGACTGCTAACTATGGCTACACCTTC. Its protein is CASSKTANYGYTF.

This clone turned up a few times. The chain employs TRBV2 and TRBJ1-1; the match to TRBD1 covers 7 bases. V gave up 5 bases and J gave up 1 base; unmatched junction bases: 7. The length of the CDR3 is 15 residues. Germline lookup yields CDR1 SNHLY and CDR2 FYNNEI. The CDR3 region is CASSPTGAANTEAFF. DNA for the CDR3: TGTGCCAGCAGTCCCACAGGGGCGGCGAACACTGAAGCTTTCTTT.